This TCR beta chain was observed in a study of T cell responses to AZD1222 COVID-19 vaccine. CDR3 length equals 14 residues. Germline loops: CDR1 WNHNN, CDR2 SYGVQD (reference sequence). With 5 bases removed from V and 5 bases from J, the gap between germline ends came to 14 bases. Profiling relied on immunoSEQ multiplex PCR, and the TCRdb table lists in-frame clones only, not all of them. The sample yields 140,000 to 150,000 clones, 80% to 90% seen once. The chain uses TRBV10-1 and TRBJ2-3, with D possibly matching TRBD1 (5 bases). The source material was peripheral blood, sampled on day 0 of AZD1222 vaccination. The sequence came from an adult in good health. Written as DNA, the CDR3 is TGCGCCAGCAGTTTGGACACAGCCGGAGATACGCAGTATTTT. Protein sequence: CASSLDTAGDTQYF.